Below, 11 T cell receptor beta chains from the same sample are listed, as sequenced in a study of T cells in Graves' hyperthyroidism and ophthalmopathy. It was RNA transcripts that yielded the amplified TCR beta CDR3 regions. First-round RT-PCR with HTBI primers amplified the TCR CDR3 region. MiXCR, applied by TCRdb to the multiplex PCR reads, yields one record per CDR3 protein. The sample shows about 680,000 distinct CDR3 sequences, 35% of them seen only once. Input material: blood. These receptors were collected from a woman aged 40 to 49 with Graves' hyperthyroidism.

Worth noting for this clonotype: Relative to the germline gene, one junction end is altered; a read error may explain this. The chain is built from TRBV5-1 and TRBJ2-5, with D unresolved. The CDR3 extends over 14 amino acids. In germline, CDR1 is SGHRS, CDR2 YFSETQ. The CDR3 DNA is TGCGCCAGCAGCTTGGGGGGAACCCAACAGACCCAGTACTTC. Protein product: CASSLGGTQQTQYF.

This clonotype was seen a few times. The chain carries TRBV3-1 and TRBJ1-2, with 7 nucleotides matching TRBD1. CDR1 is LGHDT, CDR2 YNNKEL, per germline (reference sequence). This CDR3 is built from 14 residues. After removal of 4 bases from V and 2 bases from J, the junction contained 4 bases not matched to a gene. Here the CDR3 DNA reads TGTGCCAGCAGCCCTCGGGACAGCAACTATGGCTACACCTTC. Amino acids: CASSPRDSNYGYTF.

The chain links TRBV12-3 or TRBV12-4 to TRBJ1-5; the D gene is possibly TRBD1 (6 bases). The CDR3 runs to 14 residues. Between the trimmed V and J ends, which lost 7 bases and 0 bases, there was a span of 10 bases. The CDR3, as DNA: TGTGCCAGCAATACAGGGTATAGCAATCAGCCCCAGCATTTT. It is translated as CASNTGYSNQPQHF.

The sample holds a few counts of this clonotype. This rearrangement joins TRBV9 to TRBJ2-2, with 7 bases identical to TRBD1. There are 15 residues in the CDR3. Per the germline V gene, CDR1 is SGDLS and CDR2 is YYNGEE. J gave up 4 bases and V 4 bases, and 7 bases lay outside the gene matches. CDR3 DNA: TGTGCCAGCAGCCCAGAGGGGGCCGGCACCGGGGAGCTGTTTTTT. Translating gives CASSPEGAGTGELFF.

A note on this clonotype: Given a much more abundant clone one base away, this may be a read error. V usage is TRBV7-2 and J usage is TRBJ2-7, with 9 positions matching TRBD1. Germline V gives CDR1 SGHTA, CDR2 FQGNSA. The CDR3 has 15 residues. CDR3: CAGRTPGTGTLEQYF. In DNA, the CDR3 is TGTGCCGGCAGAACTCCGGGGACAGGGACTCTGGAGCAGTACTTC.

There are a few counts of this clonotype. CDR3 sequence reads: CASSQDSTGTGETQYF. The CDR3 region has the DNA TGCGCCAGCAGCCAAGATAGTACAGGCACGGGGGAGACCCAGTACTTC. This rearrangement joins TRBV4-1 to TRBJ2-5; D might be TRBD1 or TRBD2, each matching 5 bases. V lost 0 bases to trimming and J lost 5 bases, with 16 bases between them. The CDR3 sequence is 16 residues long. The germline gives CDR1 MGHRA, CDR2 YSYEKL.

This clonotype was counted at least ten times. One end of the junction is discordant with germline, which a read error may explain. The chain uses TRBV7-7 and TRBJ1-1; D call uncertain. Germline V lookup: CDR1 SSHAT, CDR2 FNYEAQ (reference sequence). This CDR3 comprises 13 residues. CDR3 DNA sequence: TGTGCTAGCAGCTCCCTGCCGAACACTGAAGCTTTCTTT. Its protein product is CASSSLPNTEAFF.

This clonotype appeared a few times. At one boundary the junction diverges from the germline segment, which might be a read error. The chain joins TRBV7-9 to TRBJ2-7, with 12 bases that match TRBD1. The V gene's germline CDR1 is SEHNR and CDR2 FQNEAQ (reference sequence). The CDR3 is 17 amino acids. CDR3 region: CASSHYTSGQGAPEQYF. The DNA of the CDR3 is TGCGCCAGCAGCCATTACACCTCGGGACAGGGGGCGCCCGAGCAGTACTTC.

The V gene is TRBV27, the J gene TRBJ2-2, with 7 bases identical to TRBD2. From germline, CDR1 is MNHEY and CDR2 SMNVEV (reference sequence). Losses at the gene ends were 5 bases for V and 7 bases for J; bases not matched to a gene: 10. The CDR3 length is 15 residues. The CDR3 DNA sequence: TGTGCCAGCAGTCCCCTGCGGGAGTTCTACGGGGAGCTGTTTTTT. Protein sequence: CASSPLREFYGELFF.

The CDR3, as DNA: TGTGCCAGCAGCCAAGCCGGGACAGGGCACTACGAGCAGTACTTC. Translated, it gives CASSQAGTGHYEQYF. The gene calls are TRBV3-1 and TRBJ2-7, with TRBD1 matching 9 bases. CDR1 is LGHDT, CDR2 YNNKEL, per germline (reference sequence). Unmatched junction bases numbered 4, after V lost 1 base and J lost 3 bases. CDR3 length equals 15 residues.

This clonotype was seen a few times. The chain employs TRBV10-3 and TRBJ1-1; 9 nucleotides line up with TRBD1. J lost 5 bases, V lost 4 bases, and 11 bases had no gene match. Germline values: CDR1 ENHRY, CDR2 SYGVKD. The CDR3 contains 16 residues. The CDR3 region has the DNA TGTGCCATCAGTGCTCGAGGACAGGGGAGCGGGACTGAAGCTTTCTTT. Translation gives CAISARGQGSGTEAFF.